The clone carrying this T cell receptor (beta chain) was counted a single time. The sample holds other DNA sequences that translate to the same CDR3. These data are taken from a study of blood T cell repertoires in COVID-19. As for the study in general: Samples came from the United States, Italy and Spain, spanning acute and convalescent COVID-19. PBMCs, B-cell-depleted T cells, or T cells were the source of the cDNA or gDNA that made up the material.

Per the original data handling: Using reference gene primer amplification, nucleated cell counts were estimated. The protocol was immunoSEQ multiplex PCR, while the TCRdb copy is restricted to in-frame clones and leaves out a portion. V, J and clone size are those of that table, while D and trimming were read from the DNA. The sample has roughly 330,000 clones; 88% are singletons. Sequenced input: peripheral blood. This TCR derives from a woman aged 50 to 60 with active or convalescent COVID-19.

CDR3: CAWSGGARNQPQHF. DNA of the CDR3: TGTGCCTGGAGTGGGGGCGCTCGCAATCAGCCCCAGCATTTT. This sequence joins TRBV30 and TRBJ1-5; a weak D match, TRBD1 (5 bases). Germline-derived CDR1 and CDR2 are GTSNPN and SVGIG (reference sequence). The CDR3 has 14 amino acids. Trimming removed 1 base at V and 2 bases at J, with 9 bases between.